These T cell receptor beta chains were read from a single sample in a study of OX40 agonist ivuxolimab in advanced cancers. Measured with immunoSEQ multiplex PCR; TCRdb has only the in-frame clones, and not every one. The sample lists 20,000 to 25,000 clones, approximately 86% occurring once. The input for sequencing was CD4+ or CD8+ T cells sorted from blood, taken in a trial of the OX40 agonist ivuxolimab. The source of these receptors is an adult with an advanced solid tumor such as melanoma, head and neck, liver or kidney cancer. Each CDR3 is given with its conserved first and last residue. Each record gives: V gene, J gene, D gene, clone size, CDR3 DNA, CDR3 protein. The D gene is left open where the match is weak. The listing skips clone size in some rows; elsewhere it reads once, few, many or a size class.

TRBV9,TRBJ2-3,.,medium-sized,TGTGCCAGCAGCGTAGTCCCAGAGGGGAGCACAGATACGCAGTATTTT,CASSVVPEGSTDTQYF
TRBV15,TRBJ1-4,TRBD1,.,TGTGCCACCAGCAGAGAAGACAGGGGTTGGGACGGACTGTTTTTT,CATSREDRGWDGLFF
TRBV30,TRBJ2-7,.,.,TGTGCCTGGAGGCCAGGATCTTCCTACGAGCAGTACTTC,CAWRPGSSYEQYF
TRBV7-3,TRBJ2-2,TRBD2,.,TGTGCCAGCAGGTCGGGCGGGGGTCGGGACACCGGGGAGCTGTTTTTT,CASRSGGGRDTGELFF
TRBV6-1,TRBJ1-2,.,.,TGTGCCAGCAGTGAAAGACCTAACTATGGCTACACCTTC,CASSERPNYGYTF
TRBV7-3,TRBJ2-3,.,.,TGTGCCAGCAGCTTAGCGTCGACAGATACGCAGTATTTT,CASSLASTDTQYF
TRBV19,TRBJ2-2,.,.,TGTGCCAGTAGTATTCGGGCCGGGGAGCTGTTTTTT,CASSIRAGELFF
TRBV11-2,TRBJ2-7,.,.,TGTGCCAGCAGCCGAAACAGTCGGCCCTACGAGCAGTACTTC,CASSRNSRPYEQYF
TRBV19,TRBJ1-1,TRBD1,.,TGTGCCAGTAGGGACCGGACAGGAGGTAGAGACACTGAAGCTTTCTTT,CASRDRTGGRDTEAFF
TRBV7-2,TRBJ2-7,TRBD2,.,TGTGCCAGCAGCTTAGGACTAGCGGGAGGGCGGGAGCAGTACTTC,CASSLGLAGGREQYF
TRBV5-6,TRBJ1-5,.,.,TGTGCCAGCAGCTTGGCTGGGATTCAGCCCCAGCATTTT,CASSLAGIQPQHF
TRBV12-5,TRBJ2-3,TRBD2,.,TGTGCTAGTGGGAGCCTGAGCGGGGGGGCAGATACGCAGTATTTT,CASGSLSGGADTQYF
TRBV6-5,TRBJ1-2,.,.,TGTGCCAGCAGTTACCGACTCTGGGGAGGCTACACCTTC,CASSYRLWGGYTF
TRBV5-8,TRBJ2-3,TRBD2,.,TGTGCCAGCAGCTTAGGGACCGGGACTAGCCAACCCGTTAGGACAGATACGCAGTATTTT,CASSLGTGTSQPVRTDTQYF
TRBV4-2,TRBJ2-1,.,.,TGTGCCAGCAGCCAAGATGGGCTAGTAGTCAATGAGCAGTTCTTC,CASSQDGLVVNEQFF
TRBV12-2,TRBJ1-5,.,.,TGTGCAAGTCGCCGGGCCCTTAGCAATCAGCCCCAGCATTTT,CASRRALSNQPQHF
TRBV5-6,TRBJ2-5,.,.,TGTGCCAGCGGCCGAGCTCAGCGAGGGGAGACCCAGTACTTC,CASGRAQRGETQYF
TRBV7-2,TRBJ2-7,.,.,TGTGCCAGCAGCCCGATGCACTACGAGCAGTACTTC,CASSPMHYEQYF
TRBV10-1,TRBJ2-3,.,.,TGCGCCAGCAGTGTAGGGGCAGATACGCAGTATTTT,CASSVGADTQYF
TRBV19,TRBJ1-5,.,.,TGTGCCAGTAGTATAGGTGGCAGCCGAGCCTATAGCAATCAGCCCCAGCATTTT,CASSIGGSRAYSNQPQHF
TRBV15,TRBJ1-4,.,.,TGTGCCACCAGCAGAGTTGGGGGGACTAATGAAAAACTGTTTTTT,CATSRVGGTNEKLFF
TRBV5-1,TRBJ2-7,TRBD2,.,TGCGCCAGTGGACTAGCGGAGAGCTCCTACGAGCAGTACTTC,CASGLAESSYEQYF
TRBV6-5,TRBJ2-7,.,.,TGTGCCAGCAGCCTGGGACCGACCTACGAGCAGTACTTC,CASSLGPTYEQYF
TRBV14,TRBJ1-4,TRBD1,.,TGTGCCAGCAGCCAAGGGGGACAGGGGGTACGGGGTGAAAAACTGTTTTTT,CASSQGGQGVRGEKLFF
TRBV27,TRBJ1-1,.,.,TGTGCCAGCAGTTTATCAGGGGCCCCGTCGGCTTTCTTT,CASSLSGAPSAFF
TRBV5-4,TRBJ2-7,TRBD2,.,TGTGCCAGCAGCCCGAGCCTTAGCGGGAGAGGTGTTGTCTACGAGCAGTACTTC,CASSPSLSGRGVVYEQYF
TRBV6-5,TRBJ2-5,.,.,TGTGCCAGCAGTTATGCTGGCACACGTACGGGGGAGACCCAGTACTTC,CASSYAGTRTGETQYF
TRBV7-6,TRBJ2-3,TRBD2,.,TGTGCCAGCAGCTTAGCTAGCGGGGCTGGGGGAGATACGCAGTATTTT,CASSLASGAGGDTQYF
TRBV6-5,TRBJ2-3,.,.,TGTGCCAGCAGTTACTCGAGGCAGGGCCGAACAGATACGCAGTATTTT,CASSYSRQGRTDTQYF
TRBV7-7,TRBJ2-1,.,.,TGTGCTAGCAGCTTAACGGTCGGGTACAATGAGCAGTTCTTC,CASSLTVGYNEQFF
TRBV27,TRBJ2-7,TRBD2,.,TGTGCCAGCACCCCCTCGGCGGGGGTAGCCCTCGAGCAGTACTTC,CASTPSAGVALEQYF
TRBV19,TRBJ1-3,.,.,TGTGCCAGTAGTACCGGGAGCGGAGGAAACACCATATATTTT,CASSTGSGGNTIYF
TRBV7-8,TRBJ2-2,.,.,TGTGCCAGCAGCTTAACTGGGATGAACACCGGGGAGCTGTTTTTT,CASSLTGMNTGELFF
TRBV12-5,TRBJ2-5,TRBD1,.,TGTGCTAGTGGACCGGGACAGGGCTTTCAAGAGACCCAGTACTTC,CASGPGQGFQETQYF
TRBV5-1,TRBJ2-3,.,.,TGCGCCAGCAGCTTGGGGTCCGGGGGTGCAGATACGCAGTATTTT,CASSLGSGGADTQYF
TRBV30,TRBJ2-1,.,.,TGTGCCTGGAGCCGGTCGGGGATGTTGGTCAATGAGCAGTTCTTC,CAWSRSGMLVNEQFF
TRBV2,TRBJ2-5,.,.,TGTGCCAGCAGTGAAGGAGTAGGGGCAGGGGAGACCCAGTACTTC,CASSEGVGAGETQYF
TRBV19,TRBJ1-2,.,.,TGTGCCAGTACAATCGGGGGTCCCTATGGCTACACCTTC,CASTIGGPYGYTF
TRBV11-3,TRBJ2-1,TRBD2,.,TGTGCCAGCAGCTCTTACGGACTAGCTGAGCAGTTCTTC,CASSSYGLAEQFF
TRBV6-1,TRBJ2-7,.,.,TGTGCCGGCAGTGAAGGGGGGCGGGAGTACTTC,CAGSEGGREYF
TRBV10-1,TRBJ2-2,.,once,TGCGCCAGCAGTGAGATTTGTGCGCGGCCTGACACCGGGGAGCTGTTTTTT,CASSEICARPDTGELFF